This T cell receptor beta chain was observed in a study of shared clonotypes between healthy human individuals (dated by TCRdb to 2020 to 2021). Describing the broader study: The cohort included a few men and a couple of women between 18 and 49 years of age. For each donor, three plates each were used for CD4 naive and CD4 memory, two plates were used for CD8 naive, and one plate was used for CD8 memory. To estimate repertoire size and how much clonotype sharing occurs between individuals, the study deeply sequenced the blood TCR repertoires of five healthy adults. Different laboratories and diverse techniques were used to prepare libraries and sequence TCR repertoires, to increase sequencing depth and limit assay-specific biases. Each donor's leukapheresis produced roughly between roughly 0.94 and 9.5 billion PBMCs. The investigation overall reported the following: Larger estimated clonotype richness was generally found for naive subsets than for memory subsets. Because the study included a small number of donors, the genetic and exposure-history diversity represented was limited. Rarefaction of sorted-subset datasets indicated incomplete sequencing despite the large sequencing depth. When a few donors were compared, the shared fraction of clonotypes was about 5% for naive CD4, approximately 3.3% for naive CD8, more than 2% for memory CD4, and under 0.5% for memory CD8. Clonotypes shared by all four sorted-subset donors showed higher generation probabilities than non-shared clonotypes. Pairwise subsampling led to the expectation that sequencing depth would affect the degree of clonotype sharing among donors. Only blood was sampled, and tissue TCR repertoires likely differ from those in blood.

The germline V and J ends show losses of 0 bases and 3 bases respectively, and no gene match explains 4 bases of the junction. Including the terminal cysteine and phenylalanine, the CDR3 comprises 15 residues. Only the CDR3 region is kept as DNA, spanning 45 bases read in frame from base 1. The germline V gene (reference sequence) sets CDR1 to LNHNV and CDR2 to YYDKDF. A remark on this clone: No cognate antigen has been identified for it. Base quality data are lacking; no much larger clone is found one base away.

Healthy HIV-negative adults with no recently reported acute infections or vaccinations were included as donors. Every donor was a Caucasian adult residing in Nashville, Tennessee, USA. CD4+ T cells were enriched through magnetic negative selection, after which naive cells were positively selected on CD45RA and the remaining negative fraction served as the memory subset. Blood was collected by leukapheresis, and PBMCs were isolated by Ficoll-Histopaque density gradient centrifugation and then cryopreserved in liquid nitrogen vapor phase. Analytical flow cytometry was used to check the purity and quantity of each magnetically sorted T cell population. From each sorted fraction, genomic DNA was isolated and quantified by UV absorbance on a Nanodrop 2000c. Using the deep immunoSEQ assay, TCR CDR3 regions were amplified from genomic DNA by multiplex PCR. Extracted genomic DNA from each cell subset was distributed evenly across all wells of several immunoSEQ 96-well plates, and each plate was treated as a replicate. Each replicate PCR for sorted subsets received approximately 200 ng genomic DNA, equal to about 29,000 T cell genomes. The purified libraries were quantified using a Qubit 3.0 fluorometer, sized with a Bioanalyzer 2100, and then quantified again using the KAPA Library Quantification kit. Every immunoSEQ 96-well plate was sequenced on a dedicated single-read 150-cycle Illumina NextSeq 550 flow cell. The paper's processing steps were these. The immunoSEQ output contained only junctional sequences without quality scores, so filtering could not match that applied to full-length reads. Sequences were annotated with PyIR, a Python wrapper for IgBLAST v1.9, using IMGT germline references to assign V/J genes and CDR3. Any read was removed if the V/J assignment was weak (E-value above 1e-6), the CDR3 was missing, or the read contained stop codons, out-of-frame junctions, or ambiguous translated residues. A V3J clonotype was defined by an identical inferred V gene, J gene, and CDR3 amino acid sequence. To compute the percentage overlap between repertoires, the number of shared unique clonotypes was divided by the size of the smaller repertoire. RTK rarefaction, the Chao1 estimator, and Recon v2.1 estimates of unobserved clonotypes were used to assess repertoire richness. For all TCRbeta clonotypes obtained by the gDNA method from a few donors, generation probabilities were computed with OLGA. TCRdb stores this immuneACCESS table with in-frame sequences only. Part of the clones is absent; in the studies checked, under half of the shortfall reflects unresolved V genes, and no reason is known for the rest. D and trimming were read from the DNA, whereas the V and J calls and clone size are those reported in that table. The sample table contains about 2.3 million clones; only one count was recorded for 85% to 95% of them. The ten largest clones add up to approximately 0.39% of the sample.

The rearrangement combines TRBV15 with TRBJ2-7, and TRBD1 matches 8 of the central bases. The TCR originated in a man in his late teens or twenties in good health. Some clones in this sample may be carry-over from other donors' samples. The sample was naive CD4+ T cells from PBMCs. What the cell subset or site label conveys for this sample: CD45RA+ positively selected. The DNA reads TGTGCCACCAGCAGAGACGGACAGGGTTTCTACGAGCAGTACTTC. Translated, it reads CATSRDGQGFYEQYF. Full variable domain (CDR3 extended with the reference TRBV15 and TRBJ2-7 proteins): DAMVIQNPRYQVTQFGKPVTLSCSQTLNHNVMYWYQQKSSQAPKLLFHYYDKDFNNEADTPDNFQSRRPNTSFCFLDIRSPGLGDTAMYLCATSRDGQGFYEQYFGPGTRLTVT.